This TCR beta chain was profiled in a study of vaccination and CD4 T cells after COVID-19. About the research overall: The peptides that stimulated the cells were overlapping spike peptides from SARS-CoV-2, HCoV-NL63, HCoV-OC43 and HCoV-229E.

To note about this clonotype: The antigen is unknown.

The study, taken as a whole, reports: Only relatively few convalescent patients were studied, and early post-infection timepoints were not analyzed. In convalescent patients, a median around 86% of reactive clones appeared only post-vaccination.

V gave up 6 bases and J gave up 3 bases, with 15 bases separating them. The CDR3 is 14 residues long. With the Oncomine TCR Beta short-read assay, DNA from cultured CD4+ T cells was sequenced. MiXCR was run by TCRdb on the PCR reads, yielding one entry per CDR3 protein. The sample shows 15,000 or so distinct CDR3 sequences, roughly half of them seen only once. Treatment defined: roughly ten-day PBMC culture with coronavirus spike peptide pools or control peptides (ViraFEST assay). US Alpha, Beta and Delta variants postdated the positive PCR dates, which ran from March to December 2020. The genes are TRBV12-3 or TRBV12-4 and TRBJ2-7, with a weak D call TRBD2 (6 bases). The TCR originated in a human donor with COVID-19. Sequenced material: cultured CD4+ T cells from blood, taken after SARS-CoV-2 vaccination. This chain's CDR3 is CASRAGHGGYEQYF. The CDR3 region has the DNA TGTGCCAGCAGGGCAGGCCACGGGGGCTACGAGCAGTACTTC.